The 21 T cell receptor beta chains presented below share a single source sample, sequenced in a study of T cells in Graves' hyperthyroidism and ophthalmopathy. Amplification of TCR beta CDR3 regions used RNA as the template. In the first-round RT-PCR of the TCR CDR3, the HTBI primer set was used. In TCRdb, the multiplex PCR reads were re-called with MiXCR into one record per CDR3 protein. In the table there are 50,000 to 75,000 distinct CDR3 sequences, roughly 49% of which are singletons. Sequencing used blood. These receptor sequences come from a woman in her 30s with Graves' ophthalmopathy.

The V gene is TRBV10-3, the J gene TRBJ2-7; perhaps D is TRBD1 or TRBD2 (6 bases each). V was shortened by 8 bases and J by 6 bases, with 17 bases between the two germline ends. This CDR3 region has 13 residues. Germline CDR1 is ENHRY and CDR2 is SYGVKD. CDR3 sequence reads: CAILRGEGGEQYF. As DNA, the CDR3 is TGTGCCATCCTCAGGGGTGAGGGAGGCGAGCAGTACTTC.

This clonotype was found once. The conserved phenylalanine or tryptophan normally closing the CDR3 is absent here, so this likely arose from a read error. No DNA is shown, since the ends of the CDR3 on it are uncertain; the CDR3 is the one TCRdb lists. This chain connects TRBV7-9 to TRBJ2-5. Germline assignment: CDR1 SEHNR and CDR2 FQNEAQ (reference sequence). From its first to its last residue, the CDR3 has 14 amino acids. The CDR3 spells CASSLSGGQETLYL.

Worth noting for this clonotype: A junction boundary mismatches the germline segment, possibly from a read error. The J gene is TRBJ2-1, the V gene TRBV12-3 or TRBV12-4, with 7 bases aligning to TRBD2. The CDR3 contains 14 residues. For the CDR3, the DNA is TGTGCCAGCAGTTTAGGGGGGGGACGCAATCAGCAGTTCTTC. Protein product: CASSLGGGRNQQFF.

The CDR3 here is CASSSSGGEQYV. CDR3 DNA: TGTGCCAGCAGCTCATCAGGGGGCGAGCAGTACGTC. This chain connects TRBV7-3 to TRBJ2-7, with 7 bases identical to TRBD1. Germline trimming cut 4 bases from V and 6 bases from J; bases unmatched to any gene: 3. This CDR3 has 12 residues. Germline values: CDR1 SGHTA, CDR2 FQGTGA.

This clonotype was detected many times. The rearrangement uses TRBV5-5 and TRBJ1-5; possible D gene TRBD1, 6 bases. The CDR3 covers 15 residues. From germline, CDR1 is SGHKS and CDR2 YYEKEE (reference sequence). V shed 4 bases and J shed 2 bases, with 13 bases lying between them. CDR3 sequence (DNA): TGTGCCAGCAGCGCGGGACATATCGGCAATCAGCCCCAGCATTTT. Residues: CASSAGHIGNQPQHF.

This clonotype was seen repeatedly, ten times or more. This chain joins TRBV7-9 and TRBJ1-4; D might be TRBD1 (6 bases). The CDR3 has 14 residues. Germline V CDR1 and CDR2: SEHNR, FQNEAQ (reference sequence). Trimming removed 4 bases at V and 8 bases at J, with 14 bases between. The chain's CDR3 is CASSWGRGNEKLFF. For the CDR3, the DNA is TGTGCCAGCAGCTGGGGCAGGGGCAACGAAAAACTGTTTTTT.

This clonotype was picked up many times. The chain couples TRBV28 to TRBJ2-7, with a possible D match to TRBD2 (6 bases). Trimming left V 6 bases short and J 0 bases short, with 6 bases between. Germline V gene data show CDR1 as MDHEN and CDR2 as SYDVKM. This CDR3 comprises 12 residues. In DNA, the CDR3 is TGTGCCAGCAGGGGAGGCTCCTACGAGCAGTACTTC. Translating gives CASRGGSYEQYF.

This clonotype was seen many times. The chain recombines TRBV6-1 with TRBJ2-3; D is possibly TRBD2 (6 bases). Per the germline V gene, CDR1 is MNHNS and CDR2 is SASEGT. The V end lost 1 base, the J end lost 2 bases, and 10 bases lay between the germline ends. This CDR3 has 15 residues. The CDR3 DNA follows: TGTGCCAGCAGTGAAGTAGGCGGGACCACAGATACGCAGTATTTT. Amino acids: CASSEVGGTTDTQYF.

Ten or more counts support this clonotype. The CDR3 DNA follows: TGCGCCAGCAGTGAGTCGAGAGAGGCCCCTCTCTCCGGGGAGCTGTTTTTT. Residues: CASSESREAPLSGELFF. The V call is TRBV10-1, the J call TRBJ2-2; D gene uncertain. Per the germline V gene, CDR1 is WNHNN and CDR2 is SYGVQD (reference sequence). V gave up 0 bases and J gave up 6 bases, with 17 bases separating them. The CDR3 runs 17 residues.

In this sample, this clonotype turned up many times. The chain combines TRBV6-5 with TRBJ2-5, with 7 bases lining up with TRBD2. Germline V gene sequence: CDR1 MNHEY, CDR2 SVGAGI. The junction had 19 bases not matched to a gene; V was cut back by 7 bases and J by 5 bases. This CDR3 comprises 17 residues. The CDR3 region is CASIKGGSRGKGETQYF. The CDR3 DNA reads TGTGCCAGCATAAAGGGCGGGAGTAGGGGAAAGGGGGAGACCCAGTACTTC.

Only one count was recorded for this clonotype. Being one base from a much bigger clone, this may be a read error. The rearrangement links TRBV5-6 to TRBJ2-1, with 16 bases fitting TRBD2. The germline V gene encodes CDR1 SGHDT and CDR2 YYEEEE. The CDR3 has 17 amino acids. The CDR3 DNA sequence: TGTGTCAGCAGCCACGGGACTAGCGGGAGGGGGCGGGATGAGCAGTTCTTC. Its translation is CVSSHGTSGRGRDEQFF.

The chain carries TRBV12-3 or TRBV12-4 and TRBJ1-6; 9 bases align to TRBD1. The V and J ends lost 8 bases and 7 bases, in that order; junction bases with no gene match: 6. This CDR3 comprises 14 residues. CDR3 residues: CASRPGTGNSPLHF. DNA of the CDR3: TGTGCCAGCCGACCCGGGACAGGGAATTCACCCCTCCACTTT.

This clonotype occurred many times. The chain joins TRBV11-2 to TRBJ2-3; D possibly corresponds to TRBD1 (5 bases). The CDR3 has 16 residues. V lost 1 base and J 2 bases, leaving 13 bases between the germline ends. Germline CDR1 is SGHAT and CDR2 is FQNNGV. The CDR3 reads CASSLAGRAATDTQYF. CDR3 sequence (DNA): TGTGCCAGCAGCTTAGCAGGCAGGGCGGCCACAGATACGCAGTATTTT.

The chain has TRBV6-1 and TRBJ1-2, with 7 bases that match TRBD1. The CDR3 loop spans 16 amino acids. V shed 4 bases and J 1 base; nucleotides not matched to a gene: 9. Per the germline V gene, CDR1 is MNHNS and CDR2 is SASEGT. CDR3 in DNA: TGTGCCAGCAGTGGAGGACAGGCAGATCTTAACTATGGCTACACCTTC. Translated, it gives CASSGGQADLNYGYTF.

The table lists this clonotype with many counts. A much more abundant neighbour one base away suggests this may be a read error. The chain joins TRBV20-1 to TRBJ1-5; D is possibly TRBD1 (6 bases). This CDR3 is 12 amino acids long. Germline lookup yields CDR1 DFQATT and CDR2 SNEGSKA (reference sequence). Trimming pared 6 bases from V and 6 bases from J, leaving 12 bases between. CDR3 amino acids: CSAVRGAQPQHF. CDR3 bases: TGCAGTGCGGTAAGGGGGGCTCAGCCCCAGCATTTT.

This clonotype appeared many times. This chain links TRBV7-9 with TRBJ1-1, with D possibly matching TRBD1 (6 bases). V was pared by 5 bases and J by 4 bases, with 23 bases between. This CDR3 is 17 amino acids long. Germline V gene lookup returns CDR1 SEHNR and CDR2 FQNEAQ (reference sequence). CDR3 nucleotide sequence: TGTGCCAGCAGCCCCCGGGGGGGGCTATTCCGCGGCACTGAAGCTTTCTTT. Translated, it gives CASSPRGGLFRGTEAFF.

The rearrangement joins TRBV10-3 to TRBJ2-3, with 8 bases fitting TRBD1. Germline V gene data show CDR1 as ENHRY and CDR2 as SYGVKD. The CDR3 has 16 residues. Trimming at V came to 4 bases and at J to 2 bases, leaving 8 bases not matched to a gene. DNA of the CDR3: TGTGCCATCAGTGGAACCGACAGGGGATTCACAGATACGCAGTATTTT. Translated, it gives CAISGTDRGFTDTQYF.

The table lists this clonotype with a count of one. The V call is TRBV2, the J call TRBJ2-5; 7 nucleotides align to TRBD2. V trimming: 8 bases; J trimming: 5 bases; junction bases outside the gene matches: 8. The V gene's germline CDR1 is SNHLY and CDR2 FYNNEI. This CDR3 region has 13 residues. As DNA, the CDR3 is TGTGCCAGCTACCTAGCGGTCGGGGAGACCCAGTACTTC. It codes for CASYLAVGETQYF. Full variable domain (remainder filled in from reference TRBV2 and TRBJ2-5): EPEVTQTPSHQVTQMGQEVILRCVPISNHLYFYWYRQILGQKVEFLVSFYNNEISEKSEIFDDQFSVERPDGSNFTLKIRSTKLEDSAMYFCASYLAVGETQYFGPGTRLLVL.

This clonotype was counted many times. The genes are TRBV2 and TRBJ2-2, with no clear D. Trimming cost V 5 bases and J 4 bases, with 8 bases left between them. The germline V gene encodes CDR1 SNHLY and CDR2 FYNNEI. This CDR3 is built from 13 residues. The CDR3 loop is CASSWASTGELFF. The CDR3 DNA reads TGTGCCAGCAGTTGGGCTAGCACCGGGGAGCTGTTTTTT.

Concerning this clonotype: The CDR3 carries no conserved terminal phenylalanine or tryptophan, so it likely arises from a read error. Because the CDR3's place on the DNA is in doubt, the DNA is left out and the CDR3 is given as listed by TCRdb. The rearrangement uses TRBV15 and TRBJ2-7. The length of the CDR3 is 11 amino acids, counting both ends. Germline CDR1 is LNHNV and CDR2 is YYDKDF (reference sequence). CDR3 amino acids: CATSKERERQG.

The chain carries TRBV6-1 and TRBJ2-1; D unclear. The CDR3 covers 12 residues. The V end was cut by 6 bases, the J end by 7 bases, with 10 bases between. Germline CDR1 reads MNHNS; CDR2 reads SASEGT. The CDR3 coding sequence is TGTGCCAGCAGGACTGCTACTAATGAGCAGTTCTTC. Translated: CASRTATNEQFF.